The clone carrying this T cell receptor (beta chain) was found a few times. RNA, once extracted, was reverse transcribed into cDNA for use as the sequencing template. This table comes from immunoSEQ multiplex PCR, and its TCRdb copy is limited to in-frame clones, with some not included. The sample has about 120,000 clones; more than 30% are singletons. CDR1 is SQVTM, CDR2 ANQGSEA, per germline. Trimming cost V 4 bases and J 1 base, with 11 bases left between them. The CDR3 loop spans 14 amino acids. The source of the sample is a study of CD8+ T cells in alopecia areata. Study details: Patients in the study were on tofacitinib for 6 to 18 months, then off it for 6 months.

The authors sorted CD4+ and CD8+ T cells from PBMCs. The material sequenced was CD4+ T cells sorted from blood. The sequence was obtained from a human donor with alopecia areata. The V call is TRBV29-1, the J call TRBJ2-1; D is undetermined. DNA of the CDR3: TGCAGCGTTGCGGTAGCCCTTTCCTACAATGAGCAGTTCTTC. Residues: CSVAVALSYNEQFF.